A selection of T cell receptor beta chains follows, all from one sample in a study of blood T cells in healthy people across ages. TCRdb reprocessed the 5' RACE reads via MiXCR and lists one record per CDR3 protein. This sample has 650,000 to 1,000,000 distinct CDR3 sequences, with under 40% found just once. Sequenced sample: blood. The receptor source for this set is a man between 18 and 29 years old in good health. Each CDR3 is given with its conserved first and last residue. D genes are given only for firm matches. Size is omitted from some rows. Given values are once, few, many or a class for expanded clones.

abundance: few; v_gene: TRBV20-1; j_gene: TRBJ2-5; d_gene: TRBD2; CDR3nt: TGCAGTGCTAAAACGAGCGGGGGGAAAGAGACCCAGTACTTC; CDR3aa: CSAKTSGGKETQYF
abundance: NA; v_gene: TRBV2; j_gene: TRBJ1-2; d_gene: NA; CDR3nt: TGTGCCAGCAGTGCGCGTAGCTCGGGCTACACCTTC; CDR3aa: CASSARSSGYTF
abundance: few; v_gene: TRBV12-3/TRBV12-4; j_gene: TRBJ1-6; d_gene: NA; CDR3nt: TGTGCCAGCAGTTTTGAAGAGGCTTCACCCCTCCACTTT; CDR3aa: CASSFEEASPLHF
abundance: few; v_gene: TRBV20-1; j_gene: TRBJ1-4; d_gene: NA; CDR3nt: TGCAGTGCGGGGCAGGATGAAAAACTGTTTTTT; CDR3aa: CSAGQDEKLFF
abundance: many; v_gene: TRBV12-3/TRBV12-4; j_gene: TRBJ2-4; d_gene: NA; CDR3nt: TGTGCCAGCAGCCATCGACAGGAACGATTGAACATTCAGTACTTC; CDR3aa: CASSHRQERLNIQYF
abundance: few; v_gene: TRBV6-1; j_gene: TRBJ2-7; d_gene: NA; CDR3nt: TGTGCCAGCAGTGGAAGCTGGGACGCCTACGAGCAGTACTTC; CDR3aa: CASSGSWDAYEQYF
abundance: few; v_gene: TRBV6-2/TRBV6-3; j_gene: TRBJ2-7; d_gene: NA; CDR3nt: TGTGCCAGCAGTTACTCGAGTCAGATCGAGCAGTACTTC; CDR3aa: CASSYSSQIEQYF
abundance: NA; v_gene: TRBV12-3/TRBV12-4; j_gene: TRBJ2-2; d_gene: NA; CDR3nt: TGTGCCAGCAGTTTAAGGCAGGGTCGTACCGGGGAGCTGTTTTTT; CDR3aa: CASSLRQGRTGELFF
abundance: NA; v_gene: TRBV28; j_gene: TRBJ2-3; d_gene: NA; CDR3nt: TGTGCCAGCAGTAGAAGTTTCTTAGATACGCAGTATTTT; CDR3aa: CASSRSFLDTQYF
abundance: many; v_gene: TRBV6-6; j_gene: TRBJ1-2; d_gene: NA; CDR3nt: TGTGCCAGCAACCCCAAACAGTCTTTGGGAGGCTACACCTTC; CDR3aa: CASNPKQSLGGYTF